The 28 T cell receptor beta chains given below trace back to one sample, sequenced in a study of T cell changes during pregnancy in multiple sclerosis. Repertoires were generated with immunoSEQ multiplex PCR, while TCRdb's copy carries only in-frame clones and drops some. The sample yields around 99,000 clones, 80% to 95% seen once. Source: peripheral blood, taken in the first trimester of pregnancy. These receptors originate from a female donor with multiple sclerosis, enrolled in a pregnancy study.

The rearrangement links TRBV6-6 to TRBJ2-7; D unclear. The CDR3 is 13 amino acids. In germline, CDR1 is MNHNY, CDR2 SVGAGI (reference sequence). Trimming pared 5 bases from V and 3 bases from J, leaving 11 bases between. The CDR3 reads CASSPRVDYEQYF. CDR3 in DNA: TGTGCCAGCAGTCCCCGGGTTGACTACGAGCAGTACTTC.

The V call is TRBV29-1, the J call TRBJ2-1; TRBD2 might be the D (7 bases). Germline V gene lookup returns CDR1 SQVTM and CDR2 ANQGSEA. The V gene lost 7 bases and the J gene lost 7 bases, with 17 bases spanning the gap. This CDR3 comprises 13 residues. CDR3 residues: CSARRGAGNEQFF. CDR3 nucleotide sequence: TGCAGCGCACGACGGGGGGCAGGGAATGAGCAGTTCTTC.

The chain has TRBV5-6 and TRBJ2-1, with D possibly matching TRBD2 (6 bases). CDR1 is SGHDT, CDR2 YYEEEE, per germline. The CDR3 covers 16 residues. Trimming took 6 bases from V and 3 from J, leaving 19 bases between them. The CDR3 sequence is CASTPAGLYDYNEQFF. DNA for the CDR3: TGTGCCAGCACCCCCGCGGGGCTTTACGACTACAATGAGCAGTTCTTC.

This chain joins TRBV27 and TRBJ2-5; 8 nucleotides agree with TRBD1. The germline gives CDR1 MNHEY, CDR2 SMNVEV (reference sequence). Unmatched junction bases numbered 9, after V lost 5 bases and J lost 4 bases. This CDR3 contains 15 residues. In nucleotides, the CDR3 is TGTGCCAGCAGTATCTCAGGGGGCGCGGGAGAGACCCAGTACTTC. The encoded protein is CASSISGGAGETQYF.

The table lists this clone with a count of one. The chain combines TRBV28 with TRBJ2-3; tentatively, D is TRBD2 (6 bases). The V gene lost 5 bases and the J gene lost 3 bases, with 12 bases spanning the gap. Germline-derived CDR1 and CDR2 are MDHEN and SYDVKM. The CDR3 runs 14 residues. This CDR3 is CASSPGTFTDTQYF. CDR3 DNA: TGTGCCAGCAGTCCAGGGACTTTTACAGATACGCAGTATTTT. The variable domain in full, completed from reference TRBV28 and TRBJ2-3, reads DVKVTQSSRYLVKRTGEKVFLECVQDMDHENMFWYRQDPGLGLRLIYFSYDVKMKEKGDIPEGYSVSREKKERFSLILESASTNQTSMYLCASSPGTFTDTQYFGPGTRLTVL.

This sequence joins TRBV28 and TRBJ2-7; no reliable D call. Per germline, CDR1 MDHEN and CDR2 SYDVKM. CDR3 length equals 11 residues. With 3 bases removed from V and 4 bases from J, the gap between germline ends came to 4 bases. CDR3: CASSFRYEQYF. The CDR3 nucleotides read TGTGCCAGCAGTTTCAGGTACGAGCAGTACTTC.

In DNA, the CDR3 is TGTGCCAGCAGCCGCGACAGGCCGGGCACTGAAGCTTTCTTT. It encodes CASSRDRPGTEAFF. This chain links TRBV7-8 with TRBJ1-1; possible D gene TRBD1, 6 bases. CDR1 and CDR2 from the germline V gene are SGHVS and FQNEAQ. V lost 5 bases and J 4 bases, leaving 14 bases between the germline ends. This CDR3 region has 14 residues.

The chain employs TRBV5-1 and TRBJ2-2; D unclear. This CDR3 comprises 16 residues. Germline CDR1 SGHRS, CDR2 YFSETQ. Deletions cut 5 bases from V and 1 base from J, with 15 bases between. CDR3 region: CASSLSAKRNTGELFF. CDR3 sequence (DNA): TGCGCCAGCAGTCTCTCGGCAAAGCGGAACACCGGGGAGCTGTTTTTT.

The V call is TRBV4-3, the J call TRBJ2-1; weak D call: TRBD1 (5 bases). Trimming stripped 0 bases from V and 0 bases from J, with 9 bases between. Germline lookup yields CDR1 LGHNA and CDR2 YSLEER. This CDR3 spans 16 amino acids. The CDR3 is CASSQDRVSSYNEQFF. In nucleotides, the CDR3 is TGCGCCAGCAGCCAAGACAGGGTCAGCTCCTACAATGAGCAGTTCTTC.

This sequence joins TRBV5-1 and TRBJ1-2, with 11 nucleotides matching TRBD1. The CDR3 loop spans 14 amino acids. J lost 7 bases, V lost 0 bases, and 2 bases had no gene match. Germline values: CDR1 SGHRS, CDR2 YFSETQ. This CDR3 reads CASSLVGTGGGYTF. The CDR3, as DNA: TGCGCCAGCAGCTTGGTAGGGACAGGGGGTGGCTACACCTTC.

This clone was seen just once. The genes are TRBV4-2 and TRBJ1-4, with TRBD1 matching 10 bases. The CDR3 sequence is 17 residues long. The junction had 6 bases not matched to a gene; V was cut back by 0 bases and J by 5 bases. Looked up from germline, CDR1 is LGHNA and CDR2 is YNFKEQ. CDR3 residues: CASSQDQRTGGNEKLFF. For the CDR3, the DNA is TGTGCCAGCAGCCAAGATCAACGGACAGGGGGGAATGAAAAACTGTTTTTT.

The chain couples TRBV28 to TRBJ2-4, with a weak D call TRBD1 (6 bases). The CDR3 is 15 residues long. V was trimmed by 5 bases and J by 1 base, leaving 12 bases between them. From germline, CDR1 is MDHEN and CDR2 SYDVKM. CDR3 sequence: CASSPPGVAKNIQYF. The CDR3 DNA is TGTGCCAGCAGTCCCCCAGGGGTGGCCAAAAACATTCAGTACTTC.

This chain connects TRBV2 to TRBJ2-1; no firm D call. CDR3 size: 13 residues. Trimming shortened V by 4 bases and J by 1 base, and 5 bases separated the two germline ends. Germline V gene sequence: CDR1 SNHLY, CDR2 FYNNEI. CDR3 coding DNA: TGTGCCAGCAGTGCCTTATCCTACAATGAGCAGTTCTTC. Translation gives CASSALSYNEQFF.

This chain uses TRBV28 with TRBJ2-3; TRBD2 might be the D (5 bases). Trimming cost V 5 bases and J 10 bases, with 13 bases left between them. The CDR3 runs 12 residues. CDR1 and CDR2 (germline): MDHEN, SYDVKM. The CDR3 coding sequence is TGTGCCAGCAGTAATCTAGGCGGGCCGCAGTATTTT. Protein product: CASSNLGGPQYF.

The CDR3 protein is CAISEGLLGIGELFF. The CDR3 nucleotides read TGTGCCATCAGTGAGGGACTCTTAGGTATCGGGGAGCTGTTTTTT. The chain couples TRBV10-3 to TRBJ2-2, with a possible D match to TRBD2 (5 bases). The CDR3 is 15 residues long. V shed 2 bases and J shed 7 bases, with 14 bases lying between them. The V gene's germline CDR1 is ENHRY and CDR2 SYGVKD.

The genes are TRBV19 and TRBJ2-1; a possible D gene is TRBD2 (5 bases). The germline CDR1 and CDR2 sequences are LNHDA and SQIVND (reference sequence). The CDR3 contains 12 residues. Deletions cut 6 bases from V and 4 bases from J, with 7 bases between. The CDR3 DNA reads as TGTGCCAGTAGGGACTTTTACAATGAGCAGTTCTTC. Its translation is CASRDFYNEQFF.

The genes are TRBV30 and TRBJ1-5; maybe TRBD1 (5 bases). The CDR3 has 13 residues. Germline V lookup: CDR1 GTSNPN, CDR2 SVGIG (reference sequence). V lost 4 bases and J lost 5, with 12 bases in between. The CDR3 nucleotides read TGTGCCTGGACAGACAGCCTAGATCAGCCCCAGCATTTT. Its translation: CAWTDSLDQPQHF.

The rearrangement joins TRBV28 to TRBJ2-1; 8 nucleotides match TRBD1. V shed 8 bases, J shed 8 bases, and the junction held 5 bases outside the gene matches. Germline V lookup: CDR1 MDHEN, CDR2 SYDVKM. The CDR3 consists of 12 residues. CDR3 region: CASRTGWDEQFF. For the CDR3, the DNA is TGTGCCAGCCGGACAGGGTGGGATGAGCAGTTCTTC.

This clone was seen only a few times. The J gene is TRBJ1-2, the V gene TRBV6-5; 7 positions match TRBD1. Trimming cost V 0 bases and J 3 bases; bases outside gene matches: 4. CDR3 size: 15 residues. Looked up from germline, CDR1 is MNHEY and CDR2 is SVGAGI. CDR3 protein: CASSYSGGRDYGYTF. The CDR3 nucleotides are TGTGCCAGCAGTTACTCAGGGGGCCGTGACTATGGCTACACCTTC.

The chain uses TRBV5-1 and TRBJ2-1; D is possibly TRBD2 (6 bases). V gave up 4 bases and J gave up 0 bases, with 26 bases separating them. Germline V gene sequence: CDR1 SGHRS, CDR2 YFSETQ. This CDR3 is built from 20 residues. The DNA for the CDR3 is TGCGCCAGCAGCCGTAACTTGCGGGACCCGAAAAAAAGCTCCTACAATGAGCAGTTCTTC. Translating it yields CASSRNLRDPKKSSYNEQFF.

The CDR3 nucleotides read TGTGCCAGTAGTCCCCAATCGAACACTGAAGCTTTCTTT. Translation gives CASSPQSNTEAFF. This sequence joins TRBV19 and TRBJ1-1; D uncertain. CDR3 size: 13 residues. Trimming removed 5 bases from V and 1 base from J, with 8 bases in between. Germline CDR1 reads LNHDA; CDR2 reads SQIVND (reference sequence).

CDR3 sequence: CASRFSTVRGSVQWNYGYTF. The CDR3 DNA is TGTGCCAGCAGATTTTCAACGGTCAGGGGGTCAGTCCAATGGAACTATGGCTACACCTTC. The chain recombines TRBV27 with TRBJ1-2, with 7 positions matching TRBD1. Germline V gene lookup returns CDR1 MNHEY and CDR2 SMNVEV (reference sequence). The CDR3 totals 20 residues. Trimming cost V 6 bases and J 2 bases; bases outside gene matches: 24.

CDR3 DNA: TGCGCCAGCAGCCGGGACAGGGGGTCCTACAATGAGCAGTTCTTC. Protein product: CASSRDRGSYNEQFF. The chain links TRBV4-3 to TRBJ2-1; the match to TRBD1 covers 11 bases. The CDR3 contains 15 residues. J gave up 1 base and V 4 bases, and 0 bases lay outside the gene matches. Germline CDR1 and CDR2: LGHNA and YSLEER.

This sequence joins TRBV7-3 and TRBJ2-3; 12 bases agree with TRBD2. The CDR3 runs to 15 residues. The germline gives CDR1 SGHTA, CDR2 FQGTGA. V shed 4 bases and J 7 bases; nucleotides not matched to a gene: 6. The DNA for the CDR3 is TGTGCCAGCAGCTCCCAGGGACTAGCGGGCCATACGCAGTATTTT. This encodes CASSSQGLAGHTQYF.

The rearrangement joins TRBV4-3 to TRBJ2-3; TRBD2 agrees at 7 bases. Losses at the gene ends were 0 bases for V and 6 bases for J; bases not matched to a gene: 9. The germline V gene has CDR1 LGHNA and CDR2 YSLEER. The CDR3 is made up of 16 amino acids. The CDR3 loop is CASSQDMGGGPDTQYF. In DNA form, the CDR3 reads TGCGCCAGCAGCCAAGATATGGGGGGAGGGCCGGATACGCAGTATTTT.

V usage is TRBV5-4 and J usage is TRBJ2-1, with D perhaps matching TRBD2 (6 bases). The CDR3 contains 16 residues. Germline-derived CDR1 and CDR2 are SGHNT and YYREEE (reference sequence). The germline V and J ends were trimmed by 4 bases and 1 base, with 15 bases remaining between them. CDR3 bases: TGTGCCAGCAGCGGTGCTCAGGGAGGATCCTACAATGAGCAGTTCTTC. Its translation is CASSGAQGGSYNEQFF. Full variable domain (rest looked up from reference TRBV5-4 and TRBJ2-1): ETGVTQSPTHLIKTRGQQVTLRCSSQSGHNTVSWYQQALGQGPQFIFQYYREEENGRGNFPPRFSGLQFPNYSSELNVNALELDDSALYLCASSGAQGGSYNEQFFGPGTRLTVL.

The CDR3 protein is CASSLGTWGGRRPETQYF. The CDR3, as DNA: TGTGCCAGCAGCTTGGGTACATGGGGGGGCCGCCGTCCAGAGACCCAGTACTTC. The rearrangement uses TRBV5-8 and TRBJ2-5, with D perhaps matching TRBD2 (7 bases). Germline V lookup: CDR1 SGHTS, CDR2 YDEGEE. Trimming removed 0 bases at V and 4 bases at J, with 22 bases between. The CDR3 consists of 18 residues.

This chain connects TRBV19 to TRBJ1-5; weak D call: TRBD1 (6 bases). The germline CDR1 and CDR2 sequences are LNHDA and SQIVND (reference sequence). The CDR3 is 16 amino acids. The V end lost 0 bases, the J end lost 6 bases, and 15 bases lay between the germline ends. Here the CDR3 DNA reads TGTGCCAGTAGTATAGAACCCCGGGGAGGGGGTCAGCCCCAGCATTTT. Its protein is CASSIEPRGGGQPQHF.